The clone carrying this T cell receptor (beta chain) occurred a few times. The antigen is not known. The CDR3 spans 13 residues. Germline CDR1 reads SGHTA; CDR2 reads FQGNSA. The ends lost 4 bases at V and 10 bases at J; junction bases unmatched: 9. The source material, RNA transcripts, was used to amplify TCR beta CDR3 regions. The HTBI primer set drove a first-round RT-PCR of the TCR CDR3. TCRdb independently ran MiXCR on the multiplex PCR reads; one entry per CDR3 protein. The profile covers 660,000 or so distinct CDR3 sequences, with just under 45% appearing a single time and 7% to 7.5% taken by the ten largest. These data originate in a study of T cells in Graves' hyperthyroidism and ophthalmopathy. The study's findings and limits: Model-based prediction identified ophthalmopathy a median around seven months prior to its onset.

Exclusion criteria comprised uncontrolled infection, other autoimmune disease, pregnancy or lactation. Clinical symptoms, serum thyroxine, TRAb, thyroid ultrasound and orbital computed tomography established diagnosis. This rearrangement joins TRBV7-2 to TRBJ1-1, with 7 bases that match TRBD1. Sequenced material: peripheral blood or thyroid tissue (not recorded which). The clonotype originates from an adult man with Graves' disease, either hyperthyroidism or ophthalmopathy (not recorded which). Here the CDR3 DNA reads TGTGCCAGCAGCTACGGGACAGTACCCTCAGCTTTCTTT. Translating gives CASSYGTVPSAFF. The full variable domain, in which reference TRBV7-2 and TRBJ1-1 provide the parts outside the CDR3, is GAGVSQSPSNKVTEKGKDVELRCDPISGHTALYWYRQSLGQGLEFLIYFQGNSAPDKSGLPSDRFSAERTGGSVSTLTIQRTQQEDSAVYLCASSYGTVPSAFFGQGTRLTVV.